This T cell receptor (beta chain) stems from a study of control samples from healthy donors and cancer patients. Profiled with immunoSEQ multiplex PCR; TCRdb holds only in-frame clones, not every one. The data hold under 450,000 clones, with approximately 90% observed a single time. The V and J ends lost 5 bases and 5 bases respectively, with 13 bases between them. The CDR3 extends over 14 amino acids. CDR1 and CDR2 (germline): SGHTA, FQGNSA. The specimen sequenced was PBMCs. This chain uses TRBV7-2 with TRBJ2-1; TRBD2 is a possible D gene (5 bases). The source of this sequence is a man between 35 and 55 years old with head and neck cancer. This chain's CDR3 is CASSTERGNNEQFF. For the CDR3, the DNA is TGTGCCAGCAGCACGGAACGGGGAAACAATGAGCAGTTCTTC.